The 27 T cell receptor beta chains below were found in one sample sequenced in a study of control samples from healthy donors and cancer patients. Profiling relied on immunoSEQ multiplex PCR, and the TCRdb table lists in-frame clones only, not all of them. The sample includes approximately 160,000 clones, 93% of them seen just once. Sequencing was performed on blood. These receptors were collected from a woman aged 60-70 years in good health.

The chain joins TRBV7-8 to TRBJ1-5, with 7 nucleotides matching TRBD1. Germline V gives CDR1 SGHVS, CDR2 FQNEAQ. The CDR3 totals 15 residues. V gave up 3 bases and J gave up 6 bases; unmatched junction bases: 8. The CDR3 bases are TGTGCCAGCAGCTTTTCGGGAGGGGGCGGTCAGCCCCAGCATTTT. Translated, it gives CASSFSGGGGQPQHF.

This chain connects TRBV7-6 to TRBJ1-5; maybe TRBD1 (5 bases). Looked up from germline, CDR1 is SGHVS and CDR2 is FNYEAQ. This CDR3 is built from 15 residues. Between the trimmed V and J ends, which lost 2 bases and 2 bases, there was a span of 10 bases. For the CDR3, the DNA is TGTGCCAGCAGCTTACAAGGGGCGGGCAATCAGCCCCAGCATTTT. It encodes CASSLQGAGNQPQHF.

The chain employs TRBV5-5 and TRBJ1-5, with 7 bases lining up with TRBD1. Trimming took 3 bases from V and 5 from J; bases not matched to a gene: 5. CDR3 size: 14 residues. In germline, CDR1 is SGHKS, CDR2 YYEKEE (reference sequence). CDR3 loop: CASSSGTEYQPQHF. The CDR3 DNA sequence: TGTGCCAGCAGCTCGGGGACAGAGTATCAGCCCCAGCATTTT. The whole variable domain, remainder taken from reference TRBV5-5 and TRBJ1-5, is DAGVTQSPTHLIKTRGQQVTLRCSPISGHKSVSWYQQVLGQGPQFIFQYYEKEERGRGNFPDRFSARQFPNYSSELNVNALLLGDSALYLCASSSGTEYQPQHFGDGTRLSIL.

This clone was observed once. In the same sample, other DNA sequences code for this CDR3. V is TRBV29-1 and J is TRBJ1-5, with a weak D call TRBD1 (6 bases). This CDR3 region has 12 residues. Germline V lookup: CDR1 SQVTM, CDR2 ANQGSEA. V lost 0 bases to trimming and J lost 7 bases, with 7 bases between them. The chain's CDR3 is CSVEDQGQPQHF. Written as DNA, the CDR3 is TGCAGCGTTGAAGATCAGGGGCAGCCCCAGCATTTT. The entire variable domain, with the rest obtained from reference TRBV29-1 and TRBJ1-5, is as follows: SAVISQKPSRDICQRGTSLTIQCQVDSQVTMMFWYRQQPGQSLTLIATANQGSEATYESGFVIDKFPISRPNLTFSTLTVSNMSPEDSSIYLCSVEDQGQPQHFGDGTRLSIL.

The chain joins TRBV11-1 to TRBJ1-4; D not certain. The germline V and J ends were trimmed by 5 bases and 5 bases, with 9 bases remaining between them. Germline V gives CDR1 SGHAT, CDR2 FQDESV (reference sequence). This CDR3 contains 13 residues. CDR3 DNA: TGTGCCAGCAGCAAAGGGCAGAATGAAAAACTGTTTTTT. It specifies CASSKGQNEKLFF.

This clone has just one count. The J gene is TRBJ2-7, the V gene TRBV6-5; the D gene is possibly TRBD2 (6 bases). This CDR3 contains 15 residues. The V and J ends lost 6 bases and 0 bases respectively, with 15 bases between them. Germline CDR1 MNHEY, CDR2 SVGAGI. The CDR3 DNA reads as TGTGCCAGCAGAGCGGCGCGGGGCAGCTCCTACGAGCAGTACTTC. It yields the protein CASRAARGSSYEQYF.

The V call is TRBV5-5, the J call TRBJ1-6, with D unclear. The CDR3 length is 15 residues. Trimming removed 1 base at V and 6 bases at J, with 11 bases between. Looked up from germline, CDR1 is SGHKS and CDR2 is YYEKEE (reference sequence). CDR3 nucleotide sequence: TGTGCCAGCAGCTTGTTTTTGGTCAGTAATTCACCCCTCCACTTT. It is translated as CASSLFLVSNSPLHF.

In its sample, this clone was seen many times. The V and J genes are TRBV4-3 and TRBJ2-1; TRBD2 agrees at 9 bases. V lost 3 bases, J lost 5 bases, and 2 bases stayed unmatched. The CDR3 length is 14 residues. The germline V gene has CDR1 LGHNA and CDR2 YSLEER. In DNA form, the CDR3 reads TGCGCCAGCAGCCACAGCGGGGGGAACAATGAGCAGTTCTTC. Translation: CASSHSGGNNEQFF.

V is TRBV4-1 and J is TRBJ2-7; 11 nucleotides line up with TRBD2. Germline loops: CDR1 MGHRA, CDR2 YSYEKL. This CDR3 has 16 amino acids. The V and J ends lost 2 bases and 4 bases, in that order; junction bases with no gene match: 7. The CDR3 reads CASSQNLAGGLYEQYF. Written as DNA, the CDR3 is TGCGCCAGCAGCCAAAATCTAGCGGGGGGACTTTACGAGCAGTACTTC.

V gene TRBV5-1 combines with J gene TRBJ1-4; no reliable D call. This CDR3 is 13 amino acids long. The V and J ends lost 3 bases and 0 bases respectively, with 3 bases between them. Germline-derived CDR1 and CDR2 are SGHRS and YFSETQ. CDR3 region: CASSSATNEKLFF. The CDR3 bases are TGCGCCAGCAGCTCTGCAACTAATGAAAAACTGTTTTTT.

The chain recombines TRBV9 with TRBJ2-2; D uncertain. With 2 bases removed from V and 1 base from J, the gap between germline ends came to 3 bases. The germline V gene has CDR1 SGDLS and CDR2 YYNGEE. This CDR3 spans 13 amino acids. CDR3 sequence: CASSVQNTGELFF. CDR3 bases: TGTGCCAGCAGCGTTCAGAACACCGGGGAGCTGTTTTTT.

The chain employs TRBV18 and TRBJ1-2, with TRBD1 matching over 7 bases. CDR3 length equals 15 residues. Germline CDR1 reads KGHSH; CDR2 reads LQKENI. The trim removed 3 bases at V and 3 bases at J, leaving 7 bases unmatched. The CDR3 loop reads CASSPRPDRYYGYTF. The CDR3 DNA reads TGTGCCAGCTCACCGAGGCCGGACAGGTACTATGGCTACACCTTC.

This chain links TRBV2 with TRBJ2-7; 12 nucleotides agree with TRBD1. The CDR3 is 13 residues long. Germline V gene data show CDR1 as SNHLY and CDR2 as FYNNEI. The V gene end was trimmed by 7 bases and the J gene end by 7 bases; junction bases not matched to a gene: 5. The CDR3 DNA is TGTGCCAGCATCCGGGACAGGGGGCTTGAGCAGTACTTC. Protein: CASIRDRGLEQYF.

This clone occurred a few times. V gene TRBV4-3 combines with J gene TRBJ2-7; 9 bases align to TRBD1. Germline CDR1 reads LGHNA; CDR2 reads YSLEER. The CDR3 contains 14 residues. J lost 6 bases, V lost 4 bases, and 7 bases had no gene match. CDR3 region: CASSPNRGQGEQYF. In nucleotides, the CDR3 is TGCGCCAGCAGCCCTAACCGGGGACAGGGCGAGCAGTACTTC.

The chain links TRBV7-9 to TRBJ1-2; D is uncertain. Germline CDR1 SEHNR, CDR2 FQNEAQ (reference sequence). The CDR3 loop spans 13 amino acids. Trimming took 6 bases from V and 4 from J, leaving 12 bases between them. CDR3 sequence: CASRLPRFYGYTF. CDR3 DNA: TGTGCCAGCAGACTACCCCGGTTCTATGGCTACACCTTC.

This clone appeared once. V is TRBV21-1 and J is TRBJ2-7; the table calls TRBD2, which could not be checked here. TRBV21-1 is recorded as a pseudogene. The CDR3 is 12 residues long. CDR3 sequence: CASSKREAKRHF. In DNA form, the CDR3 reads TGTGCCAGCAGCAAACGGGAGGCCAAACGGCACTTC.

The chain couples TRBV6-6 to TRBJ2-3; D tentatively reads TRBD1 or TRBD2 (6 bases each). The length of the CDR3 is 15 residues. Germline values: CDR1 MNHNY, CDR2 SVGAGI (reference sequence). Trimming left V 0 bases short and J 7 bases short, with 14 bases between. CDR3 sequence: CASSYSSGAGNTQYF. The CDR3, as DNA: TGTGCCAGCAGTTACTCGTCAGGGGCGGGAAATACGCAGTATTTT.

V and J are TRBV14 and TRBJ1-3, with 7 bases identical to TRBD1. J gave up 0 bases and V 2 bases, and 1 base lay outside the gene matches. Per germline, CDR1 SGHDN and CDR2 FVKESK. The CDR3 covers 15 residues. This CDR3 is CASSQRQGSGNTIYF. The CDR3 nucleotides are TGTGCCAGCAGCCAAAGACAGGGCTCTGGAAACACCATATATTTT.

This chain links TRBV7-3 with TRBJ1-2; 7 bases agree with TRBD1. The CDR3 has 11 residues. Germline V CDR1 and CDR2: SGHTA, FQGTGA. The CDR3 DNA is TGTCGAGCGGGACAGAACTATGGCTACACCTTC. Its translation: CRAGQNYGYTF.

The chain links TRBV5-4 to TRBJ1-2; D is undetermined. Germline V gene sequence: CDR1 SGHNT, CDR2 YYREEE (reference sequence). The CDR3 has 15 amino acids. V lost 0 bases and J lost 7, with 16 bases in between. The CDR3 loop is CASSLEADPRIGYTF. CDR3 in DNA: TGTGCCAGCAGCTTGGAGGCAGACCCTCGGATTGGCTACACCTTC.

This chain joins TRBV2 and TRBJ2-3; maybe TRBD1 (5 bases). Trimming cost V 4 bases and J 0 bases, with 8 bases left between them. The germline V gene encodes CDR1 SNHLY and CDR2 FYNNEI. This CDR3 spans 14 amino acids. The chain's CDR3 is CASSVTESTDTQYF. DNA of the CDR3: TGTGCCAGCAGTGTGACAGAGAGCACAGATACGCAGTATTTT.

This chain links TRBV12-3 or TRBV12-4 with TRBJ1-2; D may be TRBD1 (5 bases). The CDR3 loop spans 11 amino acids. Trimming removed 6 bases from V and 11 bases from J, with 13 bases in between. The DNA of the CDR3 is TGTGCCAGCAGCTCCCCGGGGGAATACACCTTC. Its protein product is CASSSPGEYTF.

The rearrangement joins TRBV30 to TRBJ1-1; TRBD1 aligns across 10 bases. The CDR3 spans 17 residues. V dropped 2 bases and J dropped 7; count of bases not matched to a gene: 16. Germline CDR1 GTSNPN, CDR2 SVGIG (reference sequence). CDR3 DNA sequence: TGTGCCTGGAGTTACGGGGGGTTTGGGACAGGGGCCAATGAAGCTTTCTTT. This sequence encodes CAWSYGGFGTGANEAFF.

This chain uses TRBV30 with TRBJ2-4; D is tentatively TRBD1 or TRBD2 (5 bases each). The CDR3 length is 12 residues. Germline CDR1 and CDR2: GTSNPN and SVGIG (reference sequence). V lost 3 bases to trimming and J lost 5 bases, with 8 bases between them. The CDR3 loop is CAWSWDENIQYF. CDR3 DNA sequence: TGTGCCTGGAGCTGGGACGAAAACATTCAGTACTTC.

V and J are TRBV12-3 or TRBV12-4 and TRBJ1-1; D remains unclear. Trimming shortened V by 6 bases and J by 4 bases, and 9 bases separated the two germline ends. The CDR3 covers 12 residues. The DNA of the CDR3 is TGTGCCAGCAGGGGGATGATCACTGAAGCTTTCTTT. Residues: CASRGMITEAFF.

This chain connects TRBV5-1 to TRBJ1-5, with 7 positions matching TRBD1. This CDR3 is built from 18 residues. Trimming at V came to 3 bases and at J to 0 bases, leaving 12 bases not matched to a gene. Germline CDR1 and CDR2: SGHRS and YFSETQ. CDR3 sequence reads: CASSCRDRRDYSNQPQHF. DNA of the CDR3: TGCGCCAGCAGCTGCAGGGACAGAAGAGACTATAGCAATCAGCCCCAGCATTTT. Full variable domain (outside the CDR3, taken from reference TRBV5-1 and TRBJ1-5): KAGVTQTPRYLIKTRGQQVTLSCSPISGHRSVSWYQQTPGQGLQFLFEYFSETQRNKGNFPGRFSGRQFSNSRSEMNVSTLELGDSALYLCASSCRDRRDYSNQPQHFGDGTRLSIL.

The CDR3 region is CASSQDPRTGYQPQHF. CDR3 bases: TGTGCCAGCAGCCAAGATCCCCGGACAGGGTATCAGCCCCAGCATTTT. The rearrangement links TRBV3-1 (or the pseudogene TRBV3-2) to TRBJ1-5; 8 nucleotides line up with TRBD1. CDR3 length equals 16 residues. The V segment lost 0 bases and the J segment 5 bases; nucleotides outside the gene matches: 6. CDR1 LGHDT and CDR2 YNNKEL come from the germline V gene (reference sequence).